Listed below are T cell receptor beta chains from one sample, sequenced in a study of blood T cell repertoires in COVID-19. The assay was immunoSEQ multiplex PCR, and TCRdb's table has in-frame clones only and misses some. The table includes 240,000 or so clones, approximately 83% detected once. Specimen: peripheral blood. The receptor source for this set is a man aged 30 to 39 who had recovered from COVID-19. Both conserved end residues are part of each CDR3. Fields, in order: V gene, D gene, J gene, clone size, CDR3 protein, CDR3 DNA. The D gene is left open where the match is weak. The size field is filled for only some rows; it gives once, few, many or a size class.

>TRBV3-1/TRBV3-2|TRBD1|TRBJ1-1|-
CASSHDRGERTEAFF
TGTGCCAGCAGCCACGACAGGGGGGAACGGACTGAAGCTTTCTTT
>TRBV28|-|TRBJ1-4|-
CASSSLATTNEKLFF
TGTGCCAGCAGTTCGCTAGCTACAACTAATGAAAAACTGTTTTTT
>TRBV18|-|TRBJ2-5|-
CASSPRETQYF
TGTGCCAGCTCACCGAGAGAGACCCAGTACTTC
>TRBV3-1/TRBV3-2|-|TRBJ1-6|-
CASSPDSDSPLHF
TGTGCCAGCAGTCCGGACAGTGATTCACCCCTCCACTTT
>TRBV19|-|TRBJ2-7|-
CASSIVRQAYEQYF
TGTGCCAGTAGTATCGTAAGGCAGGCCTACGAGCAGTACTTC
>TRBV28|TRBD1|TRBJ2-7|-
CASSRQGFYEQYF
TGTGCCAGCAGTCGACAGGGGTTCTACGAGCAGTACTTC
>TRBV5-6|-|TRBJ2-1|-
CASSSETGSYNEQFF
TGTGCCAGCAGCTCCGAGACAGGATCCTACAATGAGCAGTTCTTC
>TRBV5-1|TRBD2|TRBJ2-5|-
CASTPGASGGETQYF
TGCGCCAGCACCCCTGGGGCTAGCGGTGGTGAGACCCAGTACTTC
>TRBV5-5|TRBD1|TRBJ1-2|-
CASSPDRRNGYTF
TGTGCCAGCAGCCCGGACAGGAGGAACGGCTACACCTTC
>TRBV7-9|-|TRBJ2-2|few
CASSLTGELFF
TGTGCCAGCAGCCTCACCGGGGAGCTGTTTTTT
>TRBV28|-|TRBJ1-4|once
CASSPSTRKLFF
TGTGCCAGCAGCCCCTCGACTCGTAAACTGTTTTTT
>TRBV3-1/TRBV3-2|-|TRBJ1-4|-
CASKYDGNEKLFF
TGTGCCAGCAAGTATGACGGGAATGAAAAACTGTTTTTT
>TRBV2|TRBD2|TRBJ2-7|-
CASSDIAGGLYEQYF
TGTGCCAGCAGTGATATAGCGGGGGGTTTGTACGAGCAGTACTTC
>TRBV7-9|TRBD1|TRBJ2-1|-
CASRGQGYEQFF
TGTGCCAGCAGGGGACAGGGTTATGAGCAGTTCTTC
>TRBV19|-|TRBJ2-6|-
CASSPQIGANVLTF
TGTGCCAGTAGCCCGCAGATTGGGGCCAACGTCCTGACTTTC
>TRBV6-5|TRBD1|TRBJ1-1|-
CASSSRQGTTEAFF
TGTGCCAGCAGTTCCAGACAGGGGACCACTGAAGCTTTCTTT
>TRBV5-1|-|TRBJ2-7|-
CASSPPSQTGQYF
TGCGCCAGCAGCCCCCCTAGCCAGACCGGGCAGTACTTC
>TRBV9|-|TRBJ2-3|-
CATYDKRTRPDDTQYF
TGTGCCACCTATGACAAAAGGACACGGCCTGATGATACGCAGTATTTT
>TRBV28|TRBD1|TRBJ1-2|-
CASSQGGLGDYGYTF
TGTGCCAGCAGTCAAGGGGGCTTAGGTGACTATGGCTACACCTTC
>TRBV27|-|TRBJ1-2|-
CASSLTGIRGYTF
TGTGCCAGCAGTTTGACCGGGATTCGCGGCTACACCTTC
>TRBV3-1/TRBV3-2|-|TRBJ1-2|-
CASSGQGMYGYTF
TGTGCCAGCAGCGGTCAGGGGATGTATGGCTACACCTTC
>TRBV24-1|-|TRBJ2-5|few
CATSDSRNSQYF
TGTGCCACCAGTGATAGCCGCAACTCCCAGTACTTC
>TRBV11-3|-|TRBJ2-2|-
CASSVGQGGLFF
TGTGCCAGCAGCGTTGGGCAGGGGGGACTGTTTTTT
>TRBV25-1|TRBD1|TRBJ2-1|-
CASSDPGTDREDEQFF
TGTGCCAGCAGTGATCCCGGGACAGACCGAGAGGATGAGCAGTTCTTC
>TRBV5-1|-|TRBJ2-3|-
CASSPPAAQYF
TGCGCCAGCAGCCCCCCCGCGGCGCAGTATTTT
>TRBV5-5|TRBD1|TRBJ1-5|once
CASSLVDRDNQPQHF
TGTGCCAGCAGCTTGGTCGACAGGGACAATCAGCCCCAGCATTTT
>TRBV28|-|TRBJ2-2|-
CASRTGNTGELFF
TGTGCCAGCCGAACAGGGAACACCGGGGAGCTGTTTTTT
>TRBV2|-|TRBJ2-1|-
CASNTGHEQFF
TGTGCCAGCAATACAGGTCATGAGCAGTTCTTC
>TRBV6-5|TRBD1|TRBJ1-5|few
CASRTGNQPQHF
TGTGCCAGCAGGACAGGGAATCAGCCCCAGCATTTT
>TRBV7-8|TRBD1|TRBJ1-5|-
CASSLQGEQPQHF
TGTGCCAGCAGCTTACAGGGGGAACAGCCCCAGCATTTT
>TRBV6-5|TRBD1|TRBJ1-1|-
CASSSTGGMNTEAFF
TGTGCCAGCAGTTCTACAGGGGGGATGAACACTGAAGCTTTCTTT
>TRBV5-1|-|TRBJ1-4|-
CASSLGLMNEKLFF
TGCGCCAGCAGCTTGGGACTGATGAATGAAAAACTGTTTTTT
>TRBV3-1/TRBV3-2|-|TRBJ1-4|once
CASARLGEKLFF
TGTGCCAGCGCAAGACTAGGTGAAAAACTGTTTTTT
>TRBV28|-|TRBJ1-2|-
CASSLGSGLGYTF
TGTGCCAGCAGTTTAGGTTCGGGGTTGGGCTACACCTTC
>TRBV27|-|TRBJ1-1|-
CASSLFRATEAFF
TGTGCCAGCAGTTTATTCAGGGCCACTGAAGCTTTCTTT
>TRBV4-2|-|TRBJ1-1|-
CASSQDQGLNTEAFF
TGTGCCAGCAGCCAAGATCAGGGATTGAACACTGAAGCTTTCTTT
>TRBV7-9|TRBD2|TRBJ2-1|-
CASSGDWGGTREQFF
TGTGCCAGCAGCGGGGACTGGGGGGGGACCCGTGAGCAGTTCTTC
>TRBV5-5|-|TRBJ1-3|-
CASSLETVVGNTIYF
TGTGCCAGCAGCTTGGAGACAGTCGTCGGAAACACCATATATTTT
>TRBV19|-|TRBJ2-1|few
CASNHRSSYNEQFF
TGTGCCAGTAATCACAGGAGCTCCTACAATGAGCAGTTCTTC
>TRBV7-9|TRBD1|TRBJ1-6|-
CASSSQGFYNSPLHF
TGTGCCAGCAGCTCACAGGGGTTCTATAATTCACCCCTCCACTTT
>TRBV6-2/TRBV6-3|-|TRBJ1-1|-
CASSYSWRPGENTEAFF
TGTGCCAGCAGTTACTCGTGGAGGCCCGGGGAGAACACTGAAGCTTTCTTT
>TRBV27|TRBD1|TRBJ1-4|-
CASSGWDSEKGREKLFF
TGTGCCAGCAGTGGGTGGGACAGCGAAAAGGGGAGAGAAAAACTGTTTTTT
>TRBV6-5|-|TRBJ1-1|once
CASSPQGVGNTEAFF
TGTGCCAGCAGTCCTCAAGGGGTAGGGAACACTGAAGCTTTCTTT
>TRBV25-1|TRBD1|TRBJ1-6|few
CASSGQGNSPLHF
TGTGCCAGCAGTGGACAGGGAAATTCACCCCTCCACTTT
>TRBV27|-|TRBJ1-1|-
CASSFDSGWFSTEAFF
TGTGCCAGCAGTTTCGACTCGGGGTGGTTCAGCACTGAAGCTTTCTTT
>TRBV24-1|-|TRBJ1-2|-
CATSDLPGLGYTF
TGTGCCACCAGTGATTTGCCAGGGCTTGGCTACACCTTC
>TRBV27|TRBD2|TRBJ2-6|-
CASSLASGGSGANVLTF
TGTGCCAGCAGTTTGGCTAGCGGGGGTTCTGGGGCCAACGTCCTGACTTTC
>TRBV7-6|TRBD1|TRBJ1-6|-
CASSLSGTGESPLHF
TGTGCCAGCAGCTTATCGGGGACAGGGGAGTCACCCCTCCACTTT
>TRBV6-4|TRBD1|TRBJ2-1|-
CASSRDSDYNEQFF
TGTGCCAGCAGCCGGGACAGCGATTACAATGAGCAGTTCTTC
>TRBV5-5|TRBD1|TRBJ2-1|-
CASSRQGTNNEQFF
TGTGCCAGCAGCCGACAGGGTACGAACAATGAGCAGTTCTTC
>TRBV12-5|TRBD1|TRBJ2-5|once
CASGLGQGYQETQYF
TGTGCTAGTGGTTTGGGACAGGGGTACCAAGAGACCCAGTACTTC
>TRBV9|-|TRBJ2-7|-
CASSGYRASEQYF
TGTGCCAGCAGCGGTTACAGGGCCAGCGAGCAGTACTTC
>TRBV7-6|-|TRBJ2-5|-
CASSLVVPNQGSTTQYF
TGTGCCAGCAGCTTAGTGGTCCCCAACCAGGGTAGTACGACCCAGTACTTC